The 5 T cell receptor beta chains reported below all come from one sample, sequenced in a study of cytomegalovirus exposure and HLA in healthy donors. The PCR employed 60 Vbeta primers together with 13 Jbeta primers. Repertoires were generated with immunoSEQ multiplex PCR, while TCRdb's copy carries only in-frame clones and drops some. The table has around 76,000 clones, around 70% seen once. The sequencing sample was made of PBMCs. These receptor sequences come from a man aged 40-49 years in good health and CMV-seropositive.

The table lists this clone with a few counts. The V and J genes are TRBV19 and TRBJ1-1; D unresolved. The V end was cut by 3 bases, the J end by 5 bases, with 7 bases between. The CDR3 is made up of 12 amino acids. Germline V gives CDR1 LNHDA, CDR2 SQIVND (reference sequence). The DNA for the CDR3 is TGTGCCAGTAGTATCGGGGAGACTGAAGCTTTCTTT. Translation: CASSIGETEAFF.

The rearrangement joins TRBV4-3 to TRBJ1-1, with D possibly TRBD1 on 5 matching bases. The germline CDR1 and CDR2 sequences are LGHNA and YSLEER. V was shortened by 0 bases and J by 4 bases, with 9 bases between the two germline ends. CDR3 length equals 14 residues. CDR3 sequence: CASSQDRDGTEAFF. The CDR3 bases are TGCGCCAGCAGCCAAGACAGGGATGGCACTGAAGCTTTCTTT.

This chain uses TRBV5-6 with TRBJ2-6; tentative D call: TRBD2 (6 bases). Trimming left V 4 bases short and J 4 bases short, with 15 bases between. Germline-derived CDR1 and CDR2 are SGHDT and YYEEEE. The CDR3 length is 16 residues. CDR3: CASSLGGAAGANVLTF. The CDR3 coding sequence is TGTGCCAGCAGCCTCGGCGGGGCCGCGGGGGCCAACGTCCTGACTTTC.

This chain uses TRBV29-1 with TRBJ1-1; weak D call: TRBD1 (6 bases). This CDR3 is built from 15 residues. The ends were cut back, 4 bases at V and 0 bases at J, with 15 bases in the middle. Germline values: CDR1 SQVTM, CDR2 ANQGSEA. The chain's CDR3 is CSVGKQGSVNTEAFF. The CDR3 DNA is TGCAGCGTTGGGAAACAGGGATCCGTGAACACTGAAGCTTTCTTT.

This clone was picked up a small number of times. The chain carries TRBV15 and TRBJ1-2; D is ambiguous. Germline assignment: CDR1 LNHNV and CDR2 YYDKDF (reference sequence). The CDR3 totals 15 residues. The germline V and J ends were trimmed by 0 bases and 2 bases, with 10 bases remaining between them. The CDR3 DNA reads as TGTGCCACCAGCAGAGAGGGCAGAGTAAACTATGGCTACACCTTC. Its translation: CATSREGRVNYGYTF.